This T cell receptor (beta chain) was obtained from a study of blood T cell repertoires in COVID-19. Study in general: The United States, Italy and Spain supplied acute and convalescent COVID-19 samples. From T cells, B-cell-depleted T cells, or PBMCs came the material, which was cDNA or gDNA.

In the original workflow: Using reference gene primer amplification, nucleated cell counts were estimated. Libraries were prepared by immunoSEQ multiplex PCR; TCRdb keeps only in-frame clonotypes and omits some of them. That table gives V, J and clone size, and the DNA gave D and trimming. This table holds over 150,000 clones, around 80% found once. Seattle enrolled patients during active infection and tracked them longitudinally. V was trimmed by 3 bases and J by 11 bases, leaving 19 bases between them. CDR3 size: 14 residues. Germline CDR1 reads MDHEN; CDR2 reads SYDVKM. What was sequenced was peripheral blood. The chain uses TRBV28 and TRBJ1-1; D is perhaps TRBD1 (6 bases). The TCR was taken from a woman aged 40 to 50 with COVID-19, enrolled during active disease. CDR3 coding DNA: TGTGCCAGCAGTTTTCGTCCGCGGACAGTGCTGGCTTTCTTT. Protein: CASSFRPRTVLAFF. Full variable domain (outside the CDR3, taken from reference TRBV28 and TRBJ1-1): DVKVTQSSRYLVKRTGEKVFLECVQDMDHENMFWYRQDPGLGLRLIYFSYDVKMKEKGDIPEGYSVSREKKERFSLILESASTNQTSMYLCASSFRPRTVLAFFGQGTRLTVV.